This entry describes one T cell receptor beta chain. Its antigen is still unknown. This sample was included in a study of cytomegalovirus exposure and HLA in healthy donors. The study's findings and limits: The dataset shows that most TCR sequences were rare, while some public TCRs occurred in many donors. In vitro data verified three CMV-associated chains as specific for CMV antigens.

Generated by immunoSEQ multiplex PCR, the TCRdb table keeps only in-frame clones and is missing some. The data show some 49,000 clones, about 90% seen once. This CDR3 region has 16 residues. The germline V gene encodes CDR1 MNHEY and CDR2 SMNVEV (reference sequence). The trim removed 2 bases at V and 7 bases at J, leaving 10 bases unmatched. J is TRBJ1-2 and V is TRBV27; the match to TRBD1 covers 10 bases. This receptor was taken from a young man in good health and CMV-seronegative. Sample: PBMCs. CDR3 nucleotides: TGTGCCAGCAGTTTAGCTCCATGGACAGGGGGAGGTGGCTACACCTTC. This encodes CASSLAPWTGGGGYTF.